Here is one T cell receptor (beta chain) with its context. Its cognate antigen is unknown. The second PCR ran roughly 6 to 11 cycles with a sample-barcoded 5' primer and J-beta primers. Each cDNA molecule received a tag from a template-switch adaptor that had 12 random nucleotides. Using its own MiXCR run on the 5' RACE reads, TCRdb lists one record per CDR3 protein. This table has approximately 810,000 distinct CDR3 sequences, 29% appearing once. The data are from a study of blood T cells in healthy people across ages. Study results and caveats: Long-lived and aged donors differed, with more naive CD4+ cells and higher diversity in the long-lived.

The germline gives CDR1 MGHDK, CDR2 SYGVNS. This CDR3 region has 14 residues. Trimming stripped 7 bases from V and 7 bases from J, with 17 bases between. This sequence originates from an elderly woman in good health. Sequences were obtained from blood. The chain is built from TRBV25-1 and TRBJ1-5; maybe TRBD1 (5 bases). The CDR3 DNA reads as TGTGCCAGCAAGGGAACAGGAGAAAGACAGCCCCAGCATTTT. This encodes CASKGTGERQPQHF. The full variable domain, in which reference TRBV25-1 and TRBJ1-5 provide the parts outside the CDR3, is EADIYQTPRYLVIGTGKKITLECSQTMGHDKMYWYQQDPGMELHLIHYSYGVNSTEKGDLSSESTVSRIRTEHFPLTLESARPSHTSQYLCASKGTGERQPQHFGDGTRLSIL.